These 21 T cell receptor beta chains originate from one sample sequenced in a study of PD-1 blockade in classical Hodgkin lymphoma. Libraries were prepared by immunoSEQ multiplex PCR; TCRdb keeps only in-frame clonotypes and omits some of them. The sample holds tens of thousands of clones, about 92% seen once. Every patient experienced relapse after autologous stem cell transplantation, and brentuximab vedotin exposure varied. Source: peripheral blood mononuclear cells (PBMCs), taken at baseline. These receptor sequences come from a human donor with classical Hodgkin lymphoma.

The chain combines TRBV19 with TRBJ1-2; D unresolved. The CDR3 consists of 16 residues. Looked up from germline, CDR1 is LNHDA and CDR2 is SQIVND (reference sequence). V was clipped by 2 bases and J by 0 bases, with 13 bases between them. In nucleotides, the CDR3 is TGTGCCAGTAGTATAATCTGGGGAGGAACTAACTATGGCTACACCTTC. Translated: CASSIIWGGTNYGYTF.

This clone was found once. The chain couples TRBV19 to TRBJ2-6; D is perhaps TRBD2 (5 bases). Germline assignment: CDR1 LNHDA and CDR2 SQIVND (reference sequence). The CDR3 sequence is 14 residues long. V lost 8 bases and J lost 2, with 10 bases in between. The CDR3: CASLTSTGANVLTF. The CDR3 DNA is TGTGCCAGTCTTACTAGTACTGGGGCCAACGTCCTGACTTTC.

J is TRBJ1-5 and V is TRBV19, with D perhaps TRBD1 (5 bases). Germline assignment: CDR1 LNHDA and CDR2 SQIVND (reference sequence). This CDR3 has 15 amino acids. Trimming stripped 5 bases from V and 6 bases from J, with 17 bases between. The CDR3 loop is CASSWTNLQGQPQHF. The CDR3 nucleotides read TGTGCCAGTAGTTGGACGAATTTGCAGGGTCAGCCCCAGCATTTT.

The chain uses TRBV19 and TRBJ2-7; 7 bases are a match to TRBD1. Germline V gives CDR1 LNHDA, CDR2 SQIVND (reference sequence). The CDR3 consists of 13 residues. Trimming at V came to 7 bases and at J to 5 bases, leaving 8 bases not matched to a gene. The CDR3 region has the DNA TGTGCCAGTACTAACAGGGGTCTCAACGAGCAGTACTTC. Its translation: CASTNRGLNEQYF.

The chain joins TRBV27 to TRBJ2-7; 7 positions match TRBD1. The V gene's germline CDR1 is MNHEY and CDR2 SMNVEV (reference sequence). The CDR3 consists of 14 residues. V shed 5 bases and J 2 bases; nucleotides not matched to a gene: 6. CDR3 sequence reads: CASSLRDSTYEQYF. The CDR3 DNA follows: TGTGCCAGCAGTCTCCGGGACAGCACCTACGAGCAGTACTTC.

The J gene is TRBJ2-3, the V gene TRBV5-1; 11 bases fit TRBD1. In germline, CDR1 is SGHRS, CDR2 YFSETQ. The CDR3 consists of 19 residues. V dropped 3 bases and J dropped 1; count of bases not matched to a gene: 13. The CDR3 coding sequence is TGCGCCAGCAGCTCCCCCGGGACAGGGGGTAAAACTCGCACAGATACGCAGTATTTT. Translating it yields CASSSPGTGGKTRTDTQYF.

The gene calls are TRBV5-4 and TRBJ2-1; 9 bases map to TRBD2. This CDR3 spans 19 amino acids. V shed 4 bases, J shed 0 bases, and the junction held 14 bases outside the gene matches. Germline loops: CDR1 SGHNT, CDR2 YYREEE (reference sequence). The CDR3 here is CASSPGERGVRSSYNEQFF. In nucleotides, the CDR3 is TGTGCCAGCAGCCCTGGGGAGCGGGGGGTTAGGAGCTCCTACAATGAGCAGTTCTTC.

V gene TRBV28 combines with J gene TRBJ2-7; 11 bases fit TRBD1. This CDR3 is built from 20 residues. CDR1 is MDHEN and CDR2 is SYDVKM in the germline V gene. Trimming cost V 3 bases and J 0 bases; bases outside gene matches: 16. This chain's CDR3 is CASSFTTGTGGKLASYEQYF. As DNA, the CDR3 is TGTGCCAGCAGTTTTACTACCGGGACAGGGGGTAAGTTAGCCTCCTACGAGCAGTACTTC.

The chain carries TRBV27 and TRBJ1-1, with TRBD1 matching 8 bases. Germline CDR1 reads MNHEY; CDR2 reads SMNVEV (reference sequence). The V and J ends lost 4 bases and 0 bases, in that order; junction bases with no gene match: 13. The CDR3 contains 18 residues. CDR3 bases: TGTGCCAGCAGTTCCCAGCCACGACAGGGGAGGATGAACACTGAAGCTTTCTTT. This sequence encodes CASSSQPRQGRMNTEAFF.

This clone appeared once. The rearrangement uses TRBV27 and TRBJ2-3; no clear D. V lost 2 bases to trimming and J lost 2 bases, with 17 bases between them. The CDR3 sequence is 17 residues long. CDR1 and CDR2 (germline): MNHEY, SMNVEV (reference sequence). DNA of the CDR3: TGTGCCAGCAGTTTAGTTGTGGCAGACCCCTTCACAGATACGCAGTATTTT. Translating gives CASSLVVADPFTDTQYF.

This clone occurred once. The CDR3 DNA reads TGTGCCAGCAGCTTAGTCTTGCGCGAATACAATGAGCAGTTCTTC. Residues: CASSLVLREYNEQFF. The rearrangement joins TRBV11-2 to TRBJ2-1, with D unclear. Trimming left V 1 base short and J 4 bases short, with 11 bases between. In germline, CDR1 is SGHAT, CDR2 FQNNGV. The CDR3 contains 15 residues.

The chain joins TRBV27 to TRBJ1-1; tentative D call: TRBD1 (5 bases). Germline values: CDR1 MNHEY, CDR2 SMNVEV (reference sequence). The CDR3 has 13 amino acids. Trimming removed 3 bases at V and 6 bases at J, with 11 bases between. The CDR3 spells CASSFPGRAEAFF. The CDR3 coding sequence is TGTGCCAGCAGTTTTCCAGGGCGGGCTGAAGCTTTCTTT.

CDR3 amino acids: CASSRDTVYEQYF. The CDR3 DNA follows: TGTGCCAGCAGCCGGGACACGGTCTACGAGCAGTACTTC. This sequence joins TRBV7-9 and TRBJ2-7, with D possibly TRBD1 on 6 matching bases. V gave up 5 bases and J gave up 3 bases, with 11 bases separating them. The CDR3 contains 13 residues. Looked up from germline, CDR1 is SEHNR and CDR2 is FQNEAQ (reference sequence).

The chain has TRBV5-6 and TRBJ1-1; 7 bases line up with TRBD1. The V gene's germline CDR1 is SGHDT and CDR2 YYEEEE. The CDR3 covers 14 residues. V was pared by 2 bases and J by 5 bases, with 6 bases of the junction left unmatched. The CDR3, as DNA: TGTGCCAGCAGCTTTCAGGGGGGAGGGACTGAAGCTTTCTTT. Encoded protein: CASSFQGGGTEAFF.

This chain joins TRBV5-1 and TRBJ2-3, with 11 nucleotides matching TRBD2. The CDR3 length is 16 residues. Germline lookup yields CDR1 SGHRS and CDR2 YFSETQ. Germline trimming cut 3 bases from V and 1 base from J; bases unmatched to any gene: 4. The CDR3 protein is CASSSRLAGRTDTQYF. CDR3 in DNA: TGCGCCAGCAGCTCCCGACTAGCGGGACGCACAGATACGCAGTATTTT.

The chain has TRBV7-9 and TRBJ2-6; 15 bases agree with TRBD2. The trim removed 7 bases at V and 3 bases at J, leaving 4 bases unmatched. CDR3 length equals 17 residues. Germline V gene data show CDR1 as SEHNR and CDR2 as FQNEAQ (reference sequence). CDR3 sequence reads: CASTPGLAGGGANVLTF. The CDR3 DNA follows: TGTGCCAGCACCCCGGGACTAGCGGGAGGTGGGGCCAACGTCCTGACTTTC.

This sequence joins TRBV20-1 and TRBJ2-1, with a possible D match to TRBD2 (5 bases). This CDR3 is 8 amino acids long. Germline loops: CDR1 DFQATT, CDR2 SNEGSKA (reference sequence). CDR3: CRPGSQFF. CDR3 in DNA: TGCAGACCGGGGTCTCAGTTCTTC.

To note about this clone: The germline gene is not matched at one end of the junction; a read error may be the cause. This sequence joins TRBV6-5 and TRBJ1-2, with a possible D match to TRBD1 (6 bases). Germline CDR1 MNHEY, CDR2 SVGAGI. The CDR3 extends over 13 amino acids. CDR3 nucleotide sequence: TGCGCCGTCGGGACACCTAATAACTATGGCTACACCTTC. It is translated as CAVGTPNNYGYTF.

The chain employs TRBV11-3 and TRBJ2-3, with TRBD2 matching 7 bases. The CDR3 extends over 13 amino acids. Germline CDR1 and CDR2: SGHNT and YENEEA. V gave up 0 bases and J gave up 8 bases; unmatched junction bases: 2. CDR3 protein: CASSLDWGGTQYF. The DNA for the CDR3 is TGTGCCAGCAGCTTAGATTGGGGGGGTACGCAGTATTTT.

The gene calls are TRBV28 and TRBJ1-4; no firm D call. The germline V and J ends were trimmed by 3 bases and 7 bases, with 9 bases remaining between them. From germline, CDR1 is MDHEN and CDR2 SYDVKM. The CDR3 runs 13 residues. CDR3 loop: CASSLEAGEKLFF. CDR3 nucleotides: TGTGCCAGCAGTTTGGAGGCGGGTGAAAAACTGTTTTTT. Together with reference TRBV28 and TRBJ1-4, the CDR3 gives the full variable domain: DVKVTQSSRYLVKRTGEKVFLECVQDMDHENMFWYRQDPGLGLRLIYFSYDVKMKEKGDIPEGYSVSREKKERFSLILESASTNQTSMYLCASSLEAGEKLFFGSGTQLSVL.

This sequence joins TRBV19 and TRBJ2-2; no reliable D call. Trimming pared 3 bases from V and 5 bases from J, leaving 10 bases between. CDR1 and CDR2 from the germline V gene are LNHDA and SQIVND (reference sequence). The CDR3 has 14 residues. This chain's CDR3 is CASSIGRSTGELFF. As DNA, the CDR3 is TGTGCCAGTAGTATTGGTCGGTCAACCGGGGAGCTGTTTTTT.